This TCR beta chain was recovered during a study of T cells after yellow fever vaccination. The CDR3 sequence is 15 residues long. V lost 5 bases to trimming and J lost 0 bases, with 12 bases between them. Germline lookup yields CDR1 SGHTA and CDR2 FQGNSA. TCRdb re-called the 5' RACE reads through MiXCR, storing one row per CDR3 protein. The top ten clones hold about 20% of a sample with fewer than 350,000 distinct CDR3 sequences, around 3.6% of them seen once. In this sample, this clonotype turned up a few times. Antigen specificity is unknown. Study-level points and caveats: Any FACS-sorted repertoire could hold abundant clonotypes that contaminate it from the bulk population.

The V call is TRBV7-2, the J call TRBJ2-3; D gene uncertain. The specimen was PBMCs, collected on the day of the yellow fever booster vaccination. This sequence originates from a man aged 18 to 30 who received the YFV17D yellow fever vaccine. CDR3 nucleotide sequence: TGTGCCAGCAGCCTAAATCCCGGGAGCACAGATACGCAGTATTTT. Translated, it gives CASSLNPGSTDTQYF.